Listed below are T cell receptor beta chains from one sample, sequenced in a study of T cell changes during pregnancy in multiple sclerosis. Sequencing was performed with immunoSEQ multiplex PCR; in TCRdb, only in-frame clones are kept and a portion is missing. Of approximately 70,000 clones listed, roughly 94% were seen once; the top ten hold roughly 0.14%. This material consisted of CD4+ T cells from peripheral blood mononuclear cells, taken after pregnancy. All receptors come from a female donor with multiple sclerosis, enrolled in a pregnancy study. The CDR3 runs from the conserved cysteine through the conserved F or W. D genes are given only for firm matches. Clone size appears in some rows only: once, few, many, or a class for an expanded clone.

v_gene	len	abundance	d_gene	j_gene	CDR3aa	CDR3nt
TRBV2	15	-	-	TRBJ2-6	CASSDWSSGANVLTF	TGTGCCAGCAGTGACTGGAGCTCTGGGGCCAACGTCCTGACTTTC
TRBV7-4	15	-	-	TRBJ2-5	CASSHRTVSQETQYF	TGTGCCAGCAGCCACCGGACAGTCTCCCAAGAGACCCAGTACTTC
TRBV6-5	11	-	TRBD2	TRBJ2-7	CASRWGGEQYF	TGTGCCAGCAGATGGGGGGGGGAGCAGTACTTC
TRBV2	14	-	TRBD2	TRBJ2-1	CASRGTSGYNEQFF	TGTGCCAGCCGCGGGACTAGCGGCTACAATGAGCAGTTCTTC
TRBV6-1	15	-	TRBD1	TRBJ2-2	CASSVRDRGLGGLFF	TGTGCCAGCAGTGTCCGGGACAGGGGGCTAGGTGGGCTGTTTTTT
TRBV9	14	-	TRBD2	TRBJ2-7	CASSSGLADYEQYF	TGTGCCAGCAGCTCTGGACTAGCGGACTACGAGCAGTACTTC
TRBV4-3	14	-	TRBD1	TRBJ1-5	CASSRTGGGEPQHF	TGCGCCAGCAGTCGGACAGGGGGCGGTGAGCCCCAGCATTTT
TRBV2	15	-	-	TRBJ1-5	CASSELSYSNQPQHF	TGTGCCAGCAGTGAACTTAGTTATAGCAATCAGCCCCAGCATTTT
TRBV28	13	-	TRBD2	TRBJ2-7	CASKSGRVYEQYF	TGTGCCAGCAAAAGCGGGAGGGTTTACGAGCAGTACTTC
TRBV19	16	once	-	TRBJ2-5	CASSVGRGTYQETQYF	TGTGCCAGTAGTGTCGGACGGGGGACTTACCAAGAGACCCAGTACTTC
TRBV27	14	-	TRBD1	TRBJ1-2	CASSLQQGAYGYTF	TGTGCCAGCAGTCTTCAACAGGGGGCGTATGGCTACACCTTC
TRBV28	14	once	-	TRBJ1-2	CASSFTGLDYGYTF	TGTGCCAGCAGTTTCACAGGGCTGGACTATGGCTACACCTTC
TRBV5-6	15	-	TRBD2	TRBJ2-3	CASSTSGTITDTQYF	TGTGCCAGCAGCACTAGCGGAACTATCACAGATACGCAGTATTTT
TRBV7-2	12	few	-	TRBJ2-7	CASSLGGHEQYF	TGTGCCAGCAGCTTAGGGGGCCACGAGCAGTACTTC
TRBV7-9	16	-	-	TRBJ1-3	CASSYWGLDSGNTIYF	TGTGCCAGCAGCTATTGGGGGCTCGACTCTGGAAACACCATATATTTT
TRBV5-1	14	-	-	TRBJ2-7	CASSLAPGDHEQYF	TGCGCCAGCAGCTTGGCCCCAGGGGACCACGAGCAGTACTTC
TRBV7-2	14	-	TRBD2	TRBJ2-3	CASSSLAGPSAQYF	TGTGCCAGCAGCTCCCTAGCGGGACCCTCGGCGCAGTATTTT
TRBV4-1	15	-	TRBD1	TRBJ1-2	CASSTQQGVNYGYTF	TGCGCCAGCAGCACCCAACAGGGGGTTAACTATGGCTACACCTTC
TRBV4-3	15	-	-	TRBJ1-1	CASSQETGPNTEAFF	TGCGCCAGCAGCCAAGAGACAGGTCCGAACACTGAAGCTTTCTTT
TRBV21-1	18	-	-	TRBJ2-1	CASSKGPRLAPTYNEQFF	TGTGCCAGCAGCAAAGGTCCCCGACTAGCGCCTACCTACAATGAGCAGTTCTTC
TRBV5-1	14	-	TRBD1	TRBJ1-1	CASSWDRVDTEAFF	TGCGCCAGCAGCTGGGACAGGGTTGACACTGAAGCTTTCTTT
TRBV4-1	16	-	TRBD1	TRBJ1-4	CASSQPAGTGGEKLFF	TGCGCCAGCAGCCAGCCCGCAGGGACAGGGGGTGAAAAACTGTTTTTT
TRBV6-6	16	-	TRBD1	TRBJ2-3	CASGRGQGLVTDTQYF	TGTGCCAGCGGCCGGGGACAGGGTTTGGTCACAGATACGCAGTATTTT
TRBV6-1	16	-	TRBD1	TRBJ2-7	CASSDNSGTGVWEQYF	TGTGCCAGCAGTGATAATTCCGGGACAGGGGTTTGGGAGCAGTACTTC
TRBV7-2	12	-	-	TRBJ2-3	CASSEFADTQYF	TGTGCCAGCAGCGAGTTCGCAGATACGCAGTATTTT
TRBV6-1	14	-	-	TRBJ1-2	CASSGATGSYGYTF	TGTGCCAGCAGTGGGGCTACAGGTTCCTATGGCTACACCTTC
TRBV7-8	15	-	-	TRBJ2-3	CASSLGESLSDTQYF	TGTGCCAGCAGCTTAGGAGAGAGCTTGTCAGATACGCAGTATTTT
TRBV6-1	15	-	TRBD1	TRBJ2-3	CASSEVPGQADTQYF	TGTGCCAGCAGTGAAGTCCCGGGACAGGCAGATACGCAGTATTTT
TRBV7-9	13	-	TRBD2	TRBJ2-5	CASSPGGRETQYF	TGTGCCAGCAGCCCGGGAGGGAGAGAGACCCAGTACTTC
TRBV29-1	13	-	-	TRBJ2-2	CSVGLGATGELFF	TGCAGCGTTGGGCTAGGGGCCACCGGGGAGCTGTTTTTT
TRBV6-6	14	-	-	TRBJ1-2	CASSPLRGAKGYTF	TGTGCCAGCAGCCCCCTCCGGGGGGCTAAGGGCTACACCTTC
TRBV10-2	14	-	-	TRBJ1-5	CASRPAGLNQPQHF	TGCGCCAGCAGACCTGCAGGGCTCAATCAGCCCCAGCATTTT
TRBV7-2	14	-	-	TRBJ2-7	CASSPGAGASEQYF	TGTGCCAGCAGCCCAGGGGCGGGAGCCTCCGAGCAGTACTTC